The 6 T cell receptor beta chains given below trace back to one sample, sequenced in a study of cytomegalovirus exposure and HLA in healthy donors. PCR was performed using 60 Vbeta and 13 Jbeta primers. TCRdb keeps only in-frame clones here, not all; method: immunoSEQ multiplex PCR. This sample yields roughly 80,000 clones, of which roughly two thirds are seen a single time; approximately 7% belongs to the top ten. The sequencing sample was made of PBMCs. The source of these receptors is a woman aged 45-60 years in good health and CMV-seropositive.

This clone was detected once. The junction shows a germline mismatch at one end, possibly a read error. V usage is TRBV19 and J usage is TRBJ1-2; 9 bases match TRBD1. CDR3 length equals 17 residues. Germline CDR1 is LNHDA and CDR2 is SQIVND (reference sequence). For the CDR3, the DNA is TGTGCCAGTAGTTTTGTCCCGGGACAGGGACAGGACTATGACTACACCTTC. It translates to CASSFVPGQGQDYDYTF.

The chain couples TRBV27 to TRBJ1-2, with D possibly matching TRBD1 (5 bases). The V gene lost 6 bases and the J gene lost 8 bases, with 16 bases spanning the gap. CDR1 is MNHEY and CDR2 is SMNVEV in the germline V gene (reference sequence). This CDR3 has 13 amino acids. DNA for the CDR3: TGTGCCAGCAGCACGGGCGGGGCGAGGGGCTACACCTTC. It codes for CASSTGGARGYTF.

The chain links TRBV27 to TRBJ1-1; D uncertain. From germline, CDR1 is MNHEY and CDR2 SMNVEV (reference sequence). The CDR3 length is 13 residues. V was shortened by 6 bases and J by 4 bases, with 12 bases between the two germline ends. This CDR3 is CASRVSEPTEAFF. CDR3 nucleotides: TGTGCCAGCAGGGTCAGCGAACCCACTGAAGCTTTCTTT.

The rearrangement links TRBV10-3 to TRBJ1-1; 9 bases align to TRBD1. V lost 6 bases and J lost 7; bases outside the gene matches: 3. This CDR3 is built from 12 residues. Germline values: CDR1 ENHRY, CDR2 SYGVKD. CDR3 region: CAISKGQGEAFF. The CDR3 bases are TGTGCCATCAGCAAGGGACAGGGTGAAGCTTTCTTT.

This clone occurred a few times. The CDR3 is CASRANNYGYTF. The CDR3 DNA reads TGTGCCAGCAGAGCAAATAACTATGGCTACACCTTC. The V gene is TRBV6-1, the J gene TRBJ1-2; D unresolved. This CDR3 spans 12 amino acids. The ends were cut back, 6 bases at V and 1 base at J, with 6 bases in the middle. Germline loops: CDR1 MNHNS, CDR2 SASEGT.

J is TRBJ2-5 and V is TRBV19; D is possibly TRBD1 (6 bases). The end of the DNA fits TRBJ2-7 better, so the J call may be wrong. The CDR3 has 16 residues. Germline V gene data show CDR1 as LNHDA and CDR2 as SQIVND (reference sequence). The CDR3: CASSMDPTGNSYEQYF. The DNA for the CDR3 is TGTGCCAGTAGTATGGACCCTACAGGGAACTCCTACGAGCAGTACTTC.